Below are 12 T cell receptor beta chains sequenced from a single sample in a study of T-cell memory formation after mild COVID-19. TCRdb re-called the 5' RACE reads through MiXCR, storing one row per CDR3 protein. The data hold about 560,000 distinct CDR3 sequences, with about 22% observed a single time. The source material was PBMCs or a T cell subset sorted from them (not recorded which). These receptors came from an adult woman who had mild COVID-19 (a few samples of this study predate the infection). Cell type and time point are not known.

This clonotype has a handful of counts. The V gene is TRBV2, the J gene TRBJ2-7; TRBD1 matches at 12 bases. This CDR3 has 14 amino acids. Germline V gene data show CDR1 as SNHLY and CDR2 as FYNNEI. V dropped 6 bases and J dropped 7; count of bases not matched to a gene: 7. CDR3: CASRMGQGAEEQYF. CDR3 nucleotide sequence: TGTGCCAGCAGAATGGGACAGGGGGCAGAGGAGCAGTACTTC.

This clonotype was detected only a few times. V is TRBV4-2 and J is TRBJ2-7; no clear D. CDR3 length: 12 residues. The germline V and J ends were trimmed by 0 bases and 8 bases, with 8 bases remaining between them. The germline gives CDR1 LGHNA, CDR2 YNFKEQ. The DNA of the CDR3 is TGTGCCAGCAGCCAAGATGTAGGGAAGCAGTACTTC. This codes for CASSQDVGKQYF.

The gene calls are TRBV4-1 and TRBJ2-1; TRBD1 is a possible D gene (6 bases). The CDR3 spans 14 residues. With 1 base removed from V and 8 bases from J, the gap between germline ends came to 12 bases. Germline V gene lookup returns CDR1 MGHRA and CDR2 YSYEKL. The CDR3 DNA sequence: TGCGCCAGCAGCCAAGGGACAGTCGGGGATGAGCAGTTCTTC. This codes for CASSQGTVGDEQFF.

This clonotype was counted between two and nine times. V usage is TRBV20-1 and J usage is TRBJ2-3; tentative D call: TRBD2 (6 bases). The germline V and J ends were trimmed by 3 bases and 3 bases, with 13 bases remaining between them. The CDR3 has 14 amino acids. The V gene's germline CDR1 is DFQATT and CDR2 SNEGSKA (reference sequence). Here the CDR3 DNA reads TGCAGTGCTAGTCTGTCCGGGAGTACAGATACGCAGTATTTT. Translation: CSASLSGSTDTQYF.

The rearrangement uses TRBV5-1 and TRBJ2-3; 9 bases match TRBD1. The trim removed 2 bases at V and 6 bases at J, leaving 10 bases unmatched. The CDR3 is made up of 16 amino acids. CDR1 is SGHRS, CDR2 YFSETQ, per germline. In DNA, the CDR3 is TGCGCCAGCAGCTTTAAAGGACAGGGGAGTTTGGATACGCAGTATTTT. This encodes CASSFKGQGSLDTQYF.

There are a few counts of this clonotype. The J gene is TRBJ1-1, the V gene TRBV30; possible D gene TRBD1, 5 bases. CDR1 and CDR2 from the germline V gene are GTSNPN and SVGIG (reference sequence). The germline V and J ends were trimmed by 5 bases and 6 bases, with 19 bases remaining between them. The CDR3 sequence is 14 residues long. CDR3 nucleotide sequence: TGTGCCTGGTCGGCGGGGCCCTATGGGGCTGAAGCTTTCTTT. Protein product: CAWSAGPYGAEAFF. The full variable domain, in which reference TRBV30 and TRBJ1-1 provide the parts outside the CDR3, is SQTIHQWPATLVQPVGSPLSLECTVEGTSNPNLYWYRQAAGRGLQLLFYSVGIGQISSEVPQNLSASRPQDRQFILSSKKLLLSDSGFYLCAWSAGPYGAEAFFGQGTRLTVV.

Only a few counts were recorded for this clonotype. This chain's CDR3 is CASSVDVGPDTQYF. The CDR3 DNA sequence: TGTGCCAGCAGCGTAGATGTCGGACCAGATACGCAGTATTTT. This sequence joins TRBV9 and TRBJ2-3; D gene ambiguous. The germline V gene has CDR1 SGDLS and CDR2 YYNGEE. The CDR3 is made up of 14 amino acids. Trimming stripped 0 bases from V and 4 bases from J, with 9 bases between.

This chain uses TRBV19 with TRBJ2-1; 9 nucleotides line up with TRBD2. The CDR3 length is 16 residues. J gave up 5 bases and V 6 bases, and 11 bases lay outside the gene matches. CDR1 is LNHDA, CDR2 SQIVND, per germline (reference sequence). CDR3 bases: TGTGCCAGTAGCAGTAGACTAGCGGAAATTAACAATGAGCAGTTCTTC. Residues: CASSSRLAEINNEQFF.

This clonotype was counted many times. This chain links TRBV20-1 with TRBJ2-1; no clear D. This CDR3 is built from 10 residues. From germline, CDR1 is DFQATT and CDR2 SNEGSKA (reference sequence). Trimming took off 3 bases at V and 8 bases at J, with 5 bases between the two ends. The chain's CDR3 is CSASSDEQFF. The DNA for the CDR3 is TGCAGTGCTAGTTCCGATGAGCAGTTCTTC.

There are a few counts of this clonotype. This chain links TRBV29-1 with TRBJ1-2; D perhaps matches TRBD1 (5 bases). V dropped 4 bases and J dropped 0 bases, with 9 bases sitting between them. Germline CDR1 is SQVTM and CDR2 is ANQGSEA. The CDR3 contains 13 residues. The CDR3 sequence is CSVVGETNYGYTF. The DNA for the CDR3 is TGCAGCGTTGTAGGGGAAACTAACTATGGCTACACCTTC.

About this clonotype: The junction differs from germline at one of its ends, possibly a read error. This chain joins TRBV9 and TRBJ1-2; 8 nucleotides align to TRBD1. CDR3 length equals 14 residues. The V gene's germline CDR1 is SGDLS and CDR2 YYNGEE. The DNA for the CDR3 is TGTGCCAGCAGTCACGGACAGGGTGACTATAGCTACACCTTC. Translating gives CASSHGQGDYSYTF.

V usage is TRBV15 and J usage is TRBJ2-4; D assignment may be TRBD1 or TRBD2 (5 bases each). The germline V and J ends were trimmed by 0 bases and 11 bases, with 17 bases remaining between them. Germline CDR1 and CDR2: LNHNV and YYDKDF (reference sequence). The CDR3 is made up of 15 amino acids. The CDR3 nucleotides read TGTGCCACCAGCAGAGATCTAGGGGACCGGGAACTTCAGTACTTC. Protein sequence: CATSRDLGDRELQYF.